This T cell receptor beta chain was documented in a study of T cells in Graves' hyperthyroidism and ophthalmopathy. Concerning this clonotype: Its target is unknown.

RNA transcripts yielded amplified TCR beta CDR3 regions. First-round RT-PCR of the TCR CDR3 relied on the HTBI primer set. TCRdb processed the multiplex PCR reads anew with MiXCR; each CDR3 protein has one entry. This sample has around 540,000 distinct CDR3 sequences, with roughly 15% found just once. Study-wide points: Peripheral blood also featured most of the thyroid clonotypes expanded above 0.001.

The CDR3 is made up of 18 amino acids. The V gene end was trimmed by 0 bases and the J gene end by 2 bases; junction bases not matched to a gene: 16. Germline CDR1 and CDR2: DFQATT and SNEGSKA (reference sequence). Patients with ophthalmopathy all had a Clinical Activity Score of at least 3, a NOSPECS grade of at least 4 and duration under 3 months. Patients were excluded because of uncontrolled infection, other autoimmune disease, pregnancy or lactation. Together with thyroid ultrasound, orbital computed tomography, serum thyroxine and TRAb, clinical symptoms were used for diagnoses. What was sequenced was blood. This chain uses TRBV20-1 with TRBJ2-7, with 7 bases matching TRBD2. The origin of this receptor is a woman aged 25 to 39 with Graves' ophthalmopathy. CDR3 sequence reads: CSARDYSVGRGPTYEQYF. The DNA of the CDR3 is TGCAGTGCTAGAGATTACTCGGTTGGGAGGGGACCAACCTACGAGCAGTACTTC.